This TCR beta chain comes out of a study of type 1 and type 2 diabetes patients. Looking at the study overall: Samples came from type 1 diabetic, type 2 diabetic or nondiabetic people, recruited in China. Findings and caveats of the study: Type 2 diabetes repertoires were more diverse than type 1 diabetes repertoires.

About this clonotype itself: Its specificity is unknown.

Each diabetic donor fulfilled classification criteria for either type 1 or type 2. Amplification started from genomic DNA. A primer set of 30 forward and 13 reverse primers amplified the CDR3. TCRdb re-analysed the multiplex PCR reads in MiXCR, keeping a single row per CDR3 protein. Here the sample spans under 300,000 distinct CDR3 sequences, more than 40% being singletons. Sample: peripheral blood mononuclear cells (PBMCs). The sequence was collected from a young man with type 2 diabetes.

The CDR3 DNA sequence: TGTGCCAGGGGGGACAGGGTTGCGGGCCTTTACAATGAGCAGTTCTTC. This encodes CARGDRVAGLYNEQFF. J is TRBJ2-1 and V is TRBV2; 9 nucleotides line up with TRBD1. The ends lost 9 bases at V and 4 bases at J; junction bases unmatched: 13. The CDR3 runs 16 residues. The V gene's germline CDR1 is SNHLY and CDR2 FYNNEI.